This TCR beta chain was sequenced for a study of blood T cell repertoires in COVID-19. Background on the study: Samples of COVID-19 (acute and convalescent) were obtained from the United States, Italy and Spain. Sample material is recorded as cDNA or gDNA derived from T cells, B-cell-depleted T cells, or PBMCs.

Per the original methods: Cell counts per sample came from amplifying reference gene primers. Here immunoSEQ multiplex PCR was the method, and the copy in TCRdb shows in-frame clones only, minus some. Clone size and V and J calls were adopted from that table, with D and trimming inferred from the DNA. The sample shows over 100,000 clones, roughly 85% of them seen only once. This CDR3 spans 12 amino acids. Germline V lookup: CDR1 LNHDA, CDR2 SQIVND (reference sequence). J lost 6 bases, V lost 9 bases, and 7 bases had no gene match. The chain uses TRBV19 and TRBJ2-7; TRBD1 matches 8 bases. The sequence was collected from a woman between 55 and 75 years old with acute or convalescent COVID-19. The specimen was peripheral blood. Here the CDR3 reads CASDRGGSEQYF. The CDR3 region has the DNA TGTGCCAGCGACAGGGGCGGAAGCGAGCAGTACTTC.